This entry concerns a single TCR beta chain. Its antigen target is currently unknown. Base qualities are missing; no much larger clone stands one base away. Amplification of TCR beta CDR3 regions was carried out from RNA transcripts. The first round of RT-PCR for the TCR CDR3 was performed with the HTBI primer set and the Qiagen OneStep RT-PCR kit. The libraries were constructed in a second round of multiplex PCR and then size-selected and purified. Paired-end sequencing of the libraries was performed with 100 bp reads on an Illumina HiSeq2000. Per the original workflow: Raw data were processed with SOAPnuke, discarding reads with adapters, uncalled bases, mean Phred below 15, or no exact constant-primer or identifier match. COPE v1.2.5 was used to merge the high-quality paired reads, and each unique nucleotide sequence was defined as a clonotype. MiTCR v1.1 was used to align the clonotypes against IMGT TRBV, TRBD and TRBJ reference segments. The analysis was restricted to V-J combinations with a frequency above 0.0001, which together covered over 99% of the repertoires. The TCS score was defined as F50 (clonal expansion) divided by E x V (chaos), with BLOSUM62-based TCRdist calculated between CDR3 peptides within each V-J. Welch's t-statistics and random forest reduced around 550 V-J features to 13, which were used in a naive Bayes classifier (R e1071). TCRdb reran the public reads through fastp at Q25 and MiXCR, keeping productive beta chains. Duplicate CDR3 protein sequences are folded into a single record with the most common DNA and genes. The authors' filters were not applied to this entry. A total of tens of thousands of distinct CDR3 sequences appear in this sample, around 40% of them only once. Around a tenth of the sample goes to the ten largest clones.

The source of the sample is a study of T cells in Graves' hyperthyroidism and ophthalmopathy (dated by TCRdb to about 2019). With respect to the entire study: Peripheral blood was sampled at the time of initial diagnosis, prior to any treatment. The approximately 98 discovery patients were randomly divided into training and test sets at a 7:3 ratio. Prospective prediction of ophthalmopathy was tested in an independent validation cohort of 18 to 20 hyperthyroidism patients and 17 patients who later progressed to ophthalmopathy. The study also compared thyroid tissue and blood T-cell repertoires from 6 or 7 Graves' hyperthyroidism patients. The paper reports TCR Vbeta CDR3 sequencing of approximately 140 peripheral blood samples: around 41 ophthalmopathy, roughly 74 hyperthyroidism and around 17 progressor patients. To identify distinguishing TCR V-J signatures, a discovery cohort of about 95 patients was used, comprising fewer than 45 with Graves' ophthalmopathy and 57 with stable Graves' hyperthyroidism. After blood sampling, hyperthyroidism patients were treated with methimazole at a starting dose of 30 mg daily, and ophthalmopathy patients were treated with high-dose intravenous methylprednisolone.

A patient counted as having stable Graves' hyperthyroidism if no progression to ophthalmopathy occurred over 18 months of follow-up. Hyperthyroidism patients were newly diagnosed, had a disease duration of under 2 months, and were aged 18 to 65 years. Patients with uncontrolled infections, other autoimmune diseases, pregnancy or lactation were excluded. Clinical symptoms, serum thyroxine and TRAb, thyroid ultrasound, and orbital computed tomography formed the basis for the diagnoses. PBMCs were separated from 10 ml of fresh peripheral blood using Ficoll-Paque density gradient centrifugation. Trizol reagent was used to extract total RNA, and RNA quality was then checked on an Agilent 2100 Bioanalyzer. General study outcomes and caveats: Sample size was not statistically predetermined, and blinding of investigators to group allocation was not performed. Blood samples also contained most of the expanded thyroid clonotypes (frequency above 0.001), which suggests that blood repertoires may reflect thyroid immune responses. In validation, progression to ophthalmopathy was predicted by the model with more than 65% sensitivity and under 85% specificity, a median of approximately 6.5 months before onset. In cross-validation, a model built on a 13 V-J signature told ophthalmopathy apart from stable hyperthyroidism with less than 90% sensitivity and roughly 83% specificity, and in testing the same model reached 80%/75%.

This receptor was obtained from a woman in her 30s with Graves' hyperthyroidism. Sequencing was carried out using blood.

The sequenced DNA is TGTGCCAGCTATGGGACAGATACCCTGGCTAACTATGGCTACACCTTC. Translated, this is CASYGTDTLANYGYTF. The chain is assembled from TRBV18 and TRBJ1-2; TRBD1 aligns with 7 central bases. The CDR3 spans 16 residues, from the cysteine through the phenylalanine. The DNA shown is the 48-base CDR3, in frame from base 1. Based on the germline V gene, the CDR1 and CDR2 sequences are KGHSH and LQKENI. Trimming removed 7 bases from V and 0 bases from J; the gene matches leave 11 bases unexplained.